This T cell receptor beta chain is from a study of blood T cell repertoires in COVID-19 (TCRdb year 2020). A note on the overall study: Samples from collaborators originated in the United States, Italy and Spain and spanned both the acute and convalescent phases of COVID-19. Where available, HLA class I and class II types were taken from metadata supplied by the sample provider and were not determined by assay-based typing. Subjects who had been exposed to COVID-19, were actively infected with it, or had recovered from it provided the deeply sampled blood TCRbeta repertoires that made up the dataset. The repertoires were released in a freely available public database intended as a resource for research on the immune response to SARS-CoV-2. A de-identified subject ID, COVID-19 status, age in years and sex were almost always included in the sample metadata. Samples were obtained from the ongoing ImmuneRACE study (first 160 participants) and from over 1,000 subjects provided by 6 global collaborators. The prospective study material was composed of cDNA or gDNA derived from T cells, B-cell-depleted T cells, or PBMCs.

In the prospective study, participants were roughly 18 to 100 years old, resided in about two dozen geographic areas of the United States, and were enrolled through a virtual design. In the prospective study, cohorts were assigned on the basis of participant-reported clinical history obtained from a screening survey and a study questionnaire. Recovered participants in ImmuneRACE Cohort 3 were defined as having two consecutive negative NP/OP PCR tests, clearance from a healthcare professional, or resolution of symptoms. In the prospective study, mobile phlebotomists collected whole blood, serum and a nasopharyngeal or oropharyngeal swab from each participant. Participants in the prospective study had the option to provide additional blood draws and questionnaires over an approximately 2-month period. Prospective study blood samples were shipped either frozen or at room temperature before DNA extraction.

What the authors observed across the whole study: The quantity of clinical and demographic metadata differed by source and by participant and was supplied without curation.

From its cysteine to its phenylalanine, the CDR3 spans 15 amino acids. The DNA shown is the 45-base CDR3, in frame from base 1. Trimming takes 6 bases off V and 1 base off J; junction bases not matched to a gene: 1. CDR1 MRHNA and CDR2 SNTAGT were looked up in the germline V gene. TCRbeta CDR3 regions were amplified from genomic DNA by means of the immunoSEQ Assay, a bias-controlled multiplex PCR. The original pipeline was this. Within the assay, amplification of reference gene primers was used to estimate how many nucleated cells each sample contained. To quantify the absolute abundance of each unique TCRbeta CDR3 rearrangement, sequence reads were collapsed and filtered. For each sample, productive Simpson clonality was calculated as the square root of Simpson's diversity index over productive rearrangements. The immuneACCESS repertoire file appears here via TCRdb, limited to in-frame rearrangements. These files lack a portion of the clones; in checked studies, under half of the deficit traces to unresolved V genes, and the cause of the others is not known. V and J calls and clone size are given by that table; D and trimming were obtained from the DNA. This sample holds roughly 180,000 clones; about 82% were observed only once. 7.5% to 10% of the sample belongs to the ten largest clones.

In the case of this clone: There is no known antigen for this receptor. No qualities accompany the bases; no much larger clone lies one base away.

The source is a woman aged 25-40 years who had recovered from COVID-19. The sample taken for sequencing was PBMCs or T cells enriched from blood (not recorded which). The chain was built from TRBV6-4 and TRBJ2-6; the junction holds 9 bases that match TRBD1. The nucleotide sequence reads as follows: TGTGCCAGCAGAGGACAGGGGTCTGGGGCCAACGTCCTGACTTTC. Translated, this is CASRGQGSGANVLTF.